This TCR beta chain was identified during a study of long-term antiretroviral therapy in people with HIV. Study overall: Samples collected earliest predate the 2015 immediate-ART recommendation by about a decade.

With survey level as its setting, the immunoSEQ assay was v3.0. Clones were sequenced by immunoSEQ multiplex PCR, and TCRdb holds only the in-frame ones, with some missing. The table has some 18,000 clones, 79% seen once. General study findings and limits: HIV repertoires spanned tighter CDR3 length ranges than controls did. Post-ART diversity increased but stayed below transplant donor controls.

Notes on this clone: Antigen specificity is unknown.

The input for sequencing was unsorted PBMCs, taken at the start of antiretroviral therapy, before treatment. The sequence was obtained from a man aged 18 to 35 with HIV.

As DNA, the CDR3 is TGTGCCAGCAGCTTACGCCAGGGTGGGGAGCAGTACTTC. Amino acid sequence: CASSLRQGGEQYF. The chain couples TRBV7-3 to TRBJ2-7; tentative D call: TRBD1 (5 bases). This CDR3 contains 13 residues. V gave up 2 bases and J gave up 7 bases, with 12 bases separating them. Germline assignment: CDR1 SGHTA and CDR2 FQGTGA.